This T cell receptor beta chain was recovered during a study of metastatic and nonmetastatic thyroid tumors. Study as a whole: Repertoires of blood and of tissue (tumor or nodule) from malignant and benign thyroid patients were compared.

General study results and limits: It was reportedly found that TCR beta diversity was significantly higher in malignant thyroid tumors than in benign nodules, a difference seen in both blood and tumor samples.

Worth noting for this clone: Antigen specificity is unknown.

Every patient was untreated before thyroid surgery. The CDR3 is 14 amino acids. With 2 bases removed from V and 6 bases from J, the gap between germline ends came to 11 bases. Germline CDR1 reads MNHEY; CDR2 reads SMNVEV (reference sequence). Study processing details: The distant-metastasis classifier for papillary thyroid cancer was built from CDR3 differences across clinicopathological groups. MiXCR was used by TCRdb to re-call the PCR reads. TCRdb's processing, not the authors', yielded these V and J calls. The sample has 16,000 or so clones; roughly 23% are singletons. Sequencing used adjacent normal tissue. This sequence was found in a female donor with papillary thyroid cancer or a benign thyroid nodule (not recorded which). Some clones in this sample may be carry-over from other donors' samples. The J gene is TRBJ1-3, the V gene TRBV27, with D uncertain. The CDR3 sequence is CASSLSGSANTIYF. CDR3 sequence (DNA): TGTGCCAGCAGTTTAAGTGGGTCCGCAAACACCATATATTTT.